One and the same sample provided the 23 T cell receptor beta chains below, sequenced in a study of shared clonotypes between healthy human individuals. This table comes from immunoSEQ multiplex PCR, and its TCRdb copy is limited to in-frame clones, with some not included. The data contain a few hundred thousand clones, 79% of them seen just once; the ten biggest clones take up about 12%. The sequenced material came from PBMCs. Receptors were obtained from a woman aged 40 to 50 in good health. Some clones in this sample may be carry-over from other donors' samples.

The chain combines TRBV7-7 with TRBJ2-5; tentative D call: TRBD1 (5 bases). Germline V gives CDR1 SSHAT, CDR2 FNYEAQ (reference sequence). The V and J ends lost 5 bases and 1 base respectively, with 11 bases between them. CDR3 length: 14 residues. This CDR3 reads CASSPGPSQETQYF. CDR3 nucleotide sequence: TGTGCCAGCAGCCCAGGGCCCAGCCAAGAGACCCAGTACTTC.

The chain uses TRBV4-1 and TRBJ1-1; D is possibly TRBD1 (6 bases). The CDR3 runs to 15 residues. The V end was cut by 3 bases, the J end by 0 bases, with 11 bases between. Per the germline V gene, CDR1 is MGHRA and CDR2 is YSYEKL. The CDR3 reads CASSHTGTMNTEAFF. Here the CDR3 DNA reads TGCGCCAGCAGCCACACCGGGACAATGAACACTGAAGCTTTCTTT.

The V and J genes are TRBV4-3 and TRBJ2-7; 10 positions match TRBD2. The V gene's germline CDR1 is LGHNA and CDR2 YSLEER. The CDR3 contains 14 residues. Trimming took 5 bases from V and 5 from J; bases not matched to a gene: 6. CDR3 loop: CASSSGLANDEQYF. The CDR3 DNA reads TGCGCCAGCAGCTCGGGACTAGCGAACGACGAGCAGTACTTC.

The CDR3 is CASSSLAAPYNEQFF. The CDR3 DNA is TGTGCCAGCAGCTCTTTAGCGGCCCCGTACAATGAGCAGTTCTTC. The gene calls are TRBV11-2 and TRBJ2-1; maybe TRBD2 (6 bases). Germline V lookup: CDR1 SGHAT, CDR2 FQNNGV. The CDR3 is 15 residues long. Trimming left V 4 bases short and J 4 bases short, with 14 bases between.

This chain uses TRBV19 with TRBJ1-1; a weak D match, TRBD1 (5 bases). The V gene lost 3 bases and the J gene lost 5 bases, with 16 bases spanning the gap. CDR3 length: 15 residues. CDR1 LNHDA and CDR2 SQIVND come from the germline V gene (reference sequence). CDR3 bases: TGTGCCAGTAGTATTGGGGACGCGGGGAGGACTGAAGCTTTCTTT. Amino acid sequence: CASSIGDAGRTEAFF.

The chain combines TRBV15 with TRBJ2-5; D might be TRBD1 or TRBD2, each matching 5 bases. V gave up 0 bases and J gave up 5 bases, with 16 bases separating them. The CDR3 has 16 amino acids. Germline lookup yields CDR1 LNHNV and CDR2 YYDKDF (reference sequence). As DNA, the CDR3 is TGTGCCACCAGCAGAGATTCGGGGCGCGGGTGGGAGACCCAGTACTTC. Amino acids: CATSRDSGRGWETQYF.

The gene calls are TRBV4-3 and TRBJ1-6; no firm D call. Germline-derived CDR1 and CDR2 are LGHNA and YSLEER. V was cut by 0 bases and J by 10 bases, with 7 bases left in between. The CDR3 covers 13 residues. CDR3 sequence (DNA): TGCGCCAGCAGCCAAGAGCCCCGCTCACCCCTCCACTTT. It codes for CASSQEPRSPLHF.

The chain recombines TRBV30 with TRBJ2-4; D gene unclear. The CDR3 contains 13 residues. Trimming took off 0 bases at V and 11 bases at J, with 14 bases between the two ends. Germline CDR1 and CDR2: GTSNPN and SVGIG (reference sequence). CDR3 DNA sequence: TGTGCCTGGAGTGTACTCGGGCCAGCCCTTCAGTACTTC. This encodes CAWSVLGPALQYF.

CDR3 residues: CAITSAGRYGYTF. As DNA, the CDR3 is TGTGCCATAACCTCGGCAGGGCGGTATGGCTACACCTTC. The V call is TRBV10-3, the J call TRBJ1-2; D is possibly TRBD1 (5 bases). The CDR3 is made up of 13 amino acids. The V gene lost 9 bases and the J gene lost 5 bases, with 16 bases spanning the gap. CDR1 ENHRY and CDR2 SYGVKD come from the germline V gene.

This clone was observed once. CDR3 in amino acids: CASSLLAGGYTDTQYF. Here the CDR3 DNA reads TGTGCCAGCAGTTTACTAGCGGGAGGGTACACAGATACGCAGTATTTT. V is TRBV28 and J is TRBJ2-3; TRBD2 matches 12 bases. The germline gives CDR1 MDHEN, CDR2 SYDVKM. Trimming cost V 2 bases and J 2 bases; bases outside gene matches: 2. The CDR3 runs to 16 residues.

V is TRBV19 and J is TRBJ1-6, with 8 positions matching TRBD1. V trimming: 7 bases; J trimming: 9 bases; junction bases outside the gene matches: 8. Germline lookup yields CDR1 LNHDA and CDR2 SQIVND (reference sequence). There are 14 residues in the CDR3. The CDR3 protein is CASNSGQGVSPLHF. In DNA form, the CDR3 reads TGTGCCAGTAATTCTGGACAGGGAGTTTCACCCCTCCACTTT. Combining the CDR3 with reference TRBV19 and TRBJ1-6 gives the whole variable domain DGGITQSPKYLFRKEGQNVTLSCEQNLNHDAMYWYRQDPGQGLRLIYYSQIVNDFQKGDIAEGYSVSREKKESFPLTVTSAQKNPTAFYLCASNSGQGVSPLHFGNGTRLTVT.

The chain recombines TRBV13 with TRBJ2-2; D is uncertain. Germline assignment: CDR1 PRHDT and CDR2 FYEKMQ (reference sequence). Trimming took off 5 bases at V and 4 bases at J, with 17 bases between the two ends. CDR3 size: 16 residues. The CDR3 is CASSPDTPRSTGELFF. CDR3 DNA sequence: TGTGCCAGCAGCCCCGACACCCCTAGGAGCACCGGGGAGCTGTTTTTT.

This rearrangement joins TRBV27 to TRBJ2-7, with a weak D call TRBD1 (6 bases). V shed 6 bases and J shed 4 bases, with 13 bases lying between them. From germline, CDR1 is MNHEY and CDR2 SMNVEV (reference sequence). The CDR3 length is 13 residues. CDR3 protein: CASSRQGPYEQYF. As DNA, the CDR3 is TGTGCCAGCAGCCGCCAGGGGCCTTACGAGCAGTACTTC.

In this sample, this clone turned up many times. The V call is TRBV14, the J call TRBJ2-3; possible D gene TRBD1, 6 bases. The V end was cut by 5 bases, the J end by 3 bases, with 15 bases between. In germline, CDR1 is SGHDN, CDR2 FVKESK. The CDR3 consists of 15 residues. CDR3 sequence reads: CASSTRTAWTDTQYF. The CDR3 DNA is TGTGCCAGCAGCACCAGGACAGCTTGGACAGATACGCAGTATTTT.

The chain carries TRBV19 and TRBJ2-7; perhaps TRBD2 as D (5 bases). The ends were cut back, 5 bases at V and 6 bases at J, with 17 bases in the middle. The CDR3 consists of 14 residues. CDR1 and CDR2 from the germline V gene are LNHDA and SQIVND (reference sequence). CDR3 amino acids: CASSSGPPGGEQYF. The DNA of the CDR3 is TGTGCCAGTAGTTCCGGCCCCCCAGGAGGCGAGCAGTACTTC.

The chain links TRBV28 to TRBJ2-1, with TRBD1 matching 9 bases. The CDR3 loop spans 16 amino acids. The germline V gene has CDR1 MDHEN and CDR2 SYDVKM. V trimming: 3 bases; J trimming: 7 bases; junction bases outside the gene matches: 10. In DNA form, the CDR3 reads TGTGCCAGCAGTTTTCTCGGGACAGGGTGGGAAAATGAGCAGTTCTTC. This encodes CASSFLGTGWENEQFF.

The chain recombines TRBV5-4 with TRBJ1-2; 7 positions match TRBD1. Looked up from germline, CDR1 is SGHNT and CDR2 is YYREEE (reference sequence). The V gene end was trimmed by 4 bases and the J gene end by 2 bases; junction bases not matched to a gene: 5. This CDR3 is 14 amino acids long. The CDR3 DNA reads as TGTGCCAGCAGCGAAAGGGACAGAAACTATGGCTACACCTTC. This gives the protein CASSERDRNYGYTF. Together with reference TRBV5-4 and TRBJ1-2, the CDR3 gives the full variable domain: ETGVTQSPTHLIKTRGQQVTLRCSSQSGHNTVSWYQQALGQGPQFIFQYYREEENGRGNFPPRFSGLQFPNYSSELNVNALELDDSALYLCASSERDRNYGYTFGSGTRLTVV.

The genes are TRBV6-5 and TRBJ2-7, with TRBD1 matching over 7 bases. The CDR3 length is 12 residues. The germline gives CDR1 MNHEY, CDR2 SVGAGI. The V segment lost 6 bases and the J segment 6 bases; nucleotides outside the gene matches: 5. As DNA, the CDR3 is TGTGCCAGCAGCAACCACAGGGGCGAGCAGTACTTC. Its translation: CASSNHRGEQYF.

The chain has TRBV5-8 and TRBJ2-7, with TRBD1 matching 10 bases. Germline trimming cut 2 bases from V and 2 bases from J; bases unmatched to any gene: 4. The CDR3 contains 15 residues. The germline V gene encodes CDR1 SGHTS and CDR2 YDEGEE. CDR3: CASSFRDRGPYEQYF. In DNA form, the CDR3 reads TGTGCCAGCAGCTTTCGTGACAGGGGGCCCTACGAGCAGTACTTC.

The rearrangement joins TRBV28 to TRBJ2-1; D is possibly TRBD1 (5 bases). In germline, CDR1 is MDHEN, CDR2 SYDVKM. CDR3 length equals 17 residues. Trimming pared 3 bases from V and 6 bases from J, leaving 21 bases between. CDR3 amino acids: CASSLPPKGIGSNEQFF. As DNA, the CDR3 is TGTGCCAGCAGTTTGCCTCCGAAGGGGATAGGGTCCAATGAGCAGTTCTTC.

The chain uses TRBV29-1 and TRBJ2-1; TRBD1 or TRBD2 may be the D gene (6 bases each). CDR1 and CDR2 from the germline V gene are SQVTM and ANQGSEA. The CDR3 has 12 residues. As DNA, the CDR3 is TGCAGTGGGGGCGGGAACTACAATGAGCAGTTCTTC. Translating it yields CSGGGNYNEQFF.

The chain uses TRBV29-1 and TRBJ2-2, with D uncertain. CDR3 length: 13 amino acids. V shed 3 bases and J shed 1 base, with 6 bases lying between them. CDR1 is SQVTM and CDR2 is ANQGSEA in the germline V gene. The CDR3 protein is CSVDGGNTGELFF. The CDR3 nucleotides are TGCAGCGTTGATGGTGGGAACACCGGGGAGCTGTTTTTT.

The chain links TRBV19 to TRBJ2-1, with D maybe TRBD2 (5 bases). Germline V gene data show CDR1 as LNHDA and CDR2 as SQIVND (reference sequence). With 5 bases removed from V and 10 bases from J, the gap between germline ends came to 15 bases. CDR3 length equals 13 residues. In nucleotides, the CDR3 is TGTGCCAGTAGTTCGGGCCTCCCGGGGGAGCAGTTCTTC. It encodes CASSSGLPGEQFF.